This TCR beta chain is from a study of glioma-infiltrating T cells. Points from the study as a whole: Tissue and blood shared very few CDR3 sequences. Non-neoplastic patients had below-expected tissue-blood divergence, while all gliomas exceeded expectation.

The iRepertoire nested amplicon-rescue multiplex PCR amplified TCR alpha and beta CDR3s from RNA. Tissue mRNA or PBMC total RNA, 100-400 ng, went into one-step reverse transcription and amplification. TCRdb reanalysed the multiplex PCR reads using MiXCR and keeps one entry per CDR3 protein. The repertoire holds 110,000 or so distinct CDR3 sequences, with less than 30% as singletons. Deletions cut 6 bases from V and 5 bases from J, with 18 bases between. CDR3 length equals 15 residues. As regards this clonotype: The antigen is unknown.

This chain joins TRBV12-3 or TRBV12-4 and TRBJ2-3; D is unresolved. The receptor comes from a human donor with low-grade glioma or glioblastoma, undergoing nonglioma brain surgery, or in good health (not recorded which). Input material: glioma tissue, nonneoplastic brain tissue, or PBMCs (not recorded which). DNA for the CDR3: TGTGCCAGCAGCCTACTCCGCGTCTATGAAGATACGCAGTATTTT. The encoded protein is CASSLLRVYEDTQYF.